Following are 14 T cell receptor beta chains from one sample sequenced in a study of identical twins. MiXCR, run by TCRdb on the 5' RACE reads, gives a single entry per CDR3 protein. This table has hundreds of thousands of distinct CDR3 sequences, around 6.1% appearing once. The sample consisted of naive T cells sorted from blood. Receptor source: a man aged 18 to 29 in good health.

This clonotype was recorded a few times. The J gene is TRBJ1-2, the V gene TRBV16; the match to TRBD1 covers 7 bases. Trimming at V came to 2 bases and at J to 7 bases, leaving 4 bases not matched to a gene. The CDR3 is 13 amino acids. Germline loops: CDR1 KGHSY, CDR2 FQNENV. The CDR3 protein is CASSQPGGLGYTF. CDR3 bases: TGTGCCAGCAGCCAACCAGGGGGACTTGGCTACACCTTC.

The chain couples TRBV7-9 to TRBJ1-1, with D tentatively TRBD1 (6 bases). Germline CDR1 and CDR2: SEHNR and FQNEAQ (reference sequence). The CDR3 spans 12 residues. V was trimmed by 4 bases and J by 14 bases, leaving 17 bases between them. The CDR3 DNA is TGTGCCAGCAGCTCTCGAACAGGGACCGTATTCTTT. Residues: CASSSRTGTVFF.

This clonotype was detected a few times. This rearrangement joins TRBV5-1 to TRBJ2-5; D gene uncertain. In germline, CDR1 is SGHRS, CDR2 YFSETQ. CDR3 length: 14 residues. V lost 1 base to trimming and J lost 1 base, with 8 bases between them. CDR3 DNA sequence: TGCGCCAGCAGCTTGTTGTTAAGCCAAGAGACCCAGTACTTC. This codes for CASSLLLSQETQYF.

Many counts were recorded for this clonotype. The V gene is TRBV20-1, the J gene TRBJ2-3; D remains unclear. This CDR3 is 19 amino acids long. Trimming left V 0 bases short and J 6 bases short, with 28 bases between. CDR1 and CDR2 (germline): DFQATT, SNEGSKA (reference sequence). The CDR3 nucleotides are TGCAGTGCTAGAGATTATAAGCCCCAAAGCACCTCTCGGCTGGATACGCAGTATTTT. Translating gives CSARDYKPQSTSRLDTQYF.

This clonotype was picked up many times. The chain joins TRBV7-2 to TRBJ2-1; 7 nucleotides align to TRBD2. Germline V gene lookup returns CDR1 SGHTA and CDR2 FQGNSA. V shed 4 bases and J 0 bases; nucleotides not matched to a gene: 3. The CDR3 loop spans 15 amino acids. This CDR3 is CASSSSGNSYNEQFF. The DNA of the CDR3 is TGTGCCAGCAGCTCCAGCGGGAACTCCTACAATGAGCAGTTCTTC.

The V call is TRBV4-3, the J call TRBJ1-6, with no clear D. This CDR3 spans 17 amino acids. Per germline, CDR1 LGHNA and CDR2 YSLEER. Trimming took 0 bases from V and 4 from J, leaving 13 bases between them. The chain's CDR3 is CASSQDLPSDYNSPLHF. The CDR3, as DNA: TGCGCCAGCAGCCAAGATCTCCCTTCAGATTATAATTCACCCCTCCACTTT.

In this sample, this clonotype turned up many times. The chain carries TRBV20-1 and TRBJ2-3; 7 nucleotides agree with TRBD2. CDR3 length equals 15 residues. J gave up 3 bases and V 0 bases, and 6 bases lay outside the gene matches. Germline CDR1 DFQATT, CDR2 SNEGSKA (reference sequence). DNA of the CDR3: TGCAGTGCTAGAGATGGCGGGAGAGGGACAGATACGCAGTATTTT. Residues: CSARDGGRGTDTQYF.

V usage is TRBV11-2 and J usage is TRBJ2-1; D assignment may be TRBD1 or TRBD2 (5 bases each). The CDR3 length is 15 residues. V gave up 5 bases and J gave up 7 bases, with 18 bases separating them. Germline values: CDR1 SGHAT, CDR2 FQNNGV. The CDR3 is CASSPQSGARNEQFF. CDR3 DNA: TGTGCCAGCAGCCCTCAATCCGGGGCCCGGAATGAGCAGTTCTTC. The full variable domain, completed using reference TRBV11-2 and TRBJ2-1, is EAGVAQSPRYKIIEKRQSVAFWCNPISGHATLYWYQQILGQGPKLLIQFQNNGVVDDSQLPKDRFSAERLKGVDSTLKIQPAKLEDSAVYLCASSPQSGARNEQFFGPGTRLTVL.

This clonotype has more than one count but fewer than ten. The chain employs TRBV30 and TRBJ1-2; unclear D gene. CDR3 length: 12 amino acids. The germline V and J ends were trimmed by 0 bases and 4 bases, with 6 bases remaining between them. Germline V gene data show CDR1 as GTSNPN and CDR2 as SVGIG (reference sequence). The CDR3 region is CAWSVQTYGYTF. The CDR3 DNA follows: TGTGCCTGGAGTGTACAAACCTATGGCTACACCTTC. Together with reference TRBV30 and TRBJ1-2, the CDR3 gives the full variable domain: SQTIHQWPATLVQPVGSPLSLECTVEGTSNPNLYWYRQAAGRGLQLLFYSVGIGQISSEVPQNLSASRPQDRQFILSSKKLLLSDSGFYLCAWSVQTYGYTFGSGTRLTVV.

CDR3 region: CASSTDRLRSNQPQHF. Here the CDR3 DNA reads TGTGCCAGTAGTACAGACAGGTTGAGAAGCAATCAGCCCCAGCATTTT. This chain connects TRBV19 to TRBJ1-5; possibly TRBD1 for D (6 bases). The CDR3 runs 16 residues. In germline, CDR1 is LNHDA, CDR2 SQIVND (reference sequence). Trimming removed 4 bases from V and 1 base from J, with 14 bases in between.

Ten or more counts support this clonotype. This chain joins TRBV27 and TRBJ2-3; 8 nucleotides line up with TRBD2. CDR1 and CDR2 from the germline V gene are MNHEY and SMNVEV (reference sequence). With V trimmed by 8 bases and J by 5 bases, 9 bases remained unmatched. This CDR3 is 14 amino acids long. CDR3 DNA: TGTGCCAGCTCCGGGGGGGCGAGGATAGATACGCAGTATTTT. It yields the protein CASSGGARIDTQYF.

About this clonotype: The junction does not match germline at one end; this may be a read error. The J gene is TRBJ2-3, the V gene TRBV10-3; 12 bases map to TRBD2. The germline CDR1 and CDR2 sequences are ENHRY and SYGVKD. The CDR3 extends over 17 amino acids. CDR3 loop: CASSGRLAGARTDTQYF. The CDR3 DNA is TGTGCCAGCAGTGGTCGACTAGCGGGAGCCAGGACAGATACGCAGTATTTT.

The chain couples TRBV20-1 to TRBJ2-2; no definite D call. V gave up 3 bases and J gave up 1 base, with 9 bases separating them. The length of the CDR3 is 14 residues. Germline V CDR1 and CDR2: DFQATT, SNEGSKA (reference sequence). CDR3 loop: CSASQQLNTGELFF. The CDR3 DNA reads as TGCAGTGCTAGTCAGCAGCTGAACACCGGGGAGCTGTTTTTT.

This clonotype was counted ten times or more. V is TRBV20-1 and J is TRBJ2-1, with D perhaps TRBD1 (5 bases). V lost 3 bases and J 8 bases, leaving 17 bases between the germline ends. This CDR3 is 14 amino acids long. Germline V gene sequence: CDR1 DFQATT, CDR2 SNEGSKA (reference sequence). CDR3 in amino acids: CSASDRQGVHEQFF. The CDR3, as DNA: TGCAGTGCTAGTGATAGGCAGGGTGTCCATGAGCAGTTCTTC.